These 2 T cell receptor beta chains share one sample of origin, sequenced in a study of OX40 agonist ivuxolimab in advanced cancers. The method was immunoSEQ multiplex PCR; TCRdb's version includes in-frame clones alone and lacks a portion of them. The sample consists of about 96,000 clones, about 84% of them appearing once. This specimen was CD4+ or CD8+ T cells sorted from blood, taken in a trial of the OX40 agonist ivuxolimab. The receptors were sampled from an adult with an advanced solid tumor such as melanoma, head and neck, liver or kidney cancer.

The chain joins TRBV11-2 to TRBJ2-5; TRBD2 aligns across 9 bases. CDR1 is SGHAT, CDR2 FQNNGV, per germline. CDR3 length equals 17 residues. With 1 base clipped from V and 5 bases from J, the junction kept 11 bases outside the gene matches. The CDR3 coding sequence is TGTGCCAGCAGCTTAGGGGGTAGCGGGAGAGCAGTGGAGACCCAGTACTTC. The encoded protein is CASSLGGSGRAVETQYF.

The V and J genes are TRBV15 and TRBJ2-7; a weak D match, TRBD2 (5 bases). V was cut by 3 bases and J by 0 bases, with 6 bases left in between. Per the germline V gene, CDR1 is LNHNV and CDR2 is YYDKDF (reference sequence). The CDR3 sequence is 13 residues long. For the CDR3, the DNA is TGTGCCACCAGCAGGGACTTCTCCTACGAGCAGTACTTC. It is translated as CATSRDFSYEQYF.